These 2 T cell receptor beta chains came from one sample sequenced in a study of blood T cells in healthy people across ages. Then a second PCR, running roughly 7 to 11 cycles, was carried out with a sample-barcoded 5' primer and a J-beta primer mix. TCRdb redid the calling of the 5' RACE reads with MiXCR, one entry per CDR3 protein. Of over a million distinct CDR3 sequences listed, about 45% are singletons. What was sequenced was blood. The receptor source for this set is a woman between 18 and 29 years old in good health.

The chain links TRBV7-2 to TRBJ2-1, with 10 bases identical to TRBD2. V dropped 7 bases and J dropped 4; count of bases not matched to a gene: 7. CDR1 is SGHTA, CDR2 FQGNSA, per germline. The CDR3 contains 15 residues. In nucleotides, the CDR3 is TGTGCCAGCATCTGGACTAGCGGTATATACAATGAGCAGTTCTTC. This translates into CASIWTSGIYNEQFF.

This chain uses TRBV20-1 with TRBJ2-2; TRBD1 matches at 7 bases. The V and J ends lost 5 bases and 6 bases, in that order; junction bases with no gene match: 3. CDR1 is DFQATT and CDR2 is SNEGSKA in the germline V gene (reference sequence). The CDR3 length is 12 residues. The chain's CDR3 is CSAQGGSGELFF. CDR3 sequence (DNA): TGCAGTGCTCAAGGGGGCTCCGGGGAGCTGTTTTTT.